The following is a T cell receptor (beta chain) sequence with its context. This clone has only one observation. Its specific antigen is unknown. No per-base quality is available; no much larger clone lies one base away. For sequencing of the TCRbeta CDR3 region, genomic DNA was extracted from the sorted cells. TCRbeta CDR3 regions were sequenced using the immunoSEQ Assay. The table was pulled from immuneACCESS by TCRdb, which kept in-frame rearrangements only. Such tables lose some clones; where checked, under half of the loss comes from unresolved V genes, and the rest has no known cause. The sample table records tens of thousands of clones; roughly three quarters of these occur just once. Around 7.9% of the sample comes from the top ten. The sample belongs to a study of OX40 agonist ivuxolimab in advanced cancers. Background on the whole study: The costimulatory receptor OX40 (CD134) was targeted by ivuxolimab, a fully human IgG2 agonistic monoclonal antibody. Of the approximately 50 dose-escalation patients, hepatocellular carcinoma was present in about 19, melanoma in roughly 15, renal cell carcinoma in 9 and head and neck cancer in 9. In the dose-escalation cohort, around four fifths of patients were male, and the mean age was approximately 60 years, with a range of roughly 20 to 80. Partial responses occurred in three dose-escalation patients, of whom one had hepatocellular carcinoma and two had cutaneous melanoma. Peripheral TCRbeta sequencing was intended to test whether TCR sequence diversity was altered and clonal T-cell expansion was caused by ivuxolimab. Intravenous ivuxolimab was administered to patients every 2 weeks at six dose levels: 0.01, 0.1, 0.3, 1.5, 3 and 10 mg/kg. The paper describes the monotherapy dose-escalation part (N of about 50 patients) of the phase I trial of ivuxolimab. Prior anti-PD-1, anti-PD-L1 or anti-CTLA-4 therapy was permitted, and checkpoint inhibitors had been received by roughly 40% of dose-escalation patients. Results the study describes overall, beyond this receptor: At doses of 0.1 to 3.0 mg/kg, clonal expansion of both CD4+ and CD8+ blood T cells was observed from baseline to week 6. In the 0.1-3.0 mg/kg groups, partial responders had among the lowest normalized peripheral clonal expansion, particularly in CD8+ T cells. On average, CD8+ T cells showed more expanded clones than CD4+ T cells after ivuxolimab. The antigen specificity of the clonally expanded peripheral T cells was not determined. Low levels of normalized T-cell clonal expansion were also seen in some nonresponding patients.

Patients with a history of autoimmune disease or receiving systemic immunosuppression were excluded from the trial. Peripheral blood for TCR sequencing was drawn from every dose cohort at baseline, at cycle 4 day 1 and at cycle 7 day 1. The samples were taken from a phase I, first-in-human, multicenter, open-label dose-escalation trial of ivuxolimab. The trial enrolled adults with locally advanced or metastatic head and neck squamous cell, hepatocellular, melanoma or renal cell carcinoma. CD4+ and CD8+ T cells were sorted separately from peripheral blood before TCR sequencing. The specimen was CD4+ or CD8+ T cells sorted from blood, collected in a trial of the OX40 agonist ivuxolimab. The sequence derives from an adult with an advanced solid tumor such as melanoma, head and neck, liver or kidney cancer.

The encoded CDR3 is CSASNKTQYF. The DNA sequence is TGCAGTGCTAGTAACAAGACCCAGTACTTC. The chain uses TRBV20-1 and TRBJ2-5, with the D gene uncertain. The CDR3 runs 10 amino acids, cysteine and phenylalanine included. The sequence is cut down to CDR3 DNA, 30 bases in frame from base 1. A distance of 5 bases separates the germline ends of V and J, which lose 3 bases and 6 bases respectively. From a lookup of the germline V gene (reference sequence), CDR1 and CDR2 are DFQATT and SNEGSKA.